Detailed here is one TCR beta chain. Antigen specificity is unknown. The PCR had 60 Vbeta and 13 Jbeta primers. Generated by immunoSEQ multiplex PCR, the TCRdb table keeps only in-frame clones and is missing some. The table has some 190,000 clones, roughly 79% seen once. Germline lookup yields CDR1 LNHDA and CDR2 SQIVND (reference sequence). J was trimmed by 3 bases and V by 6 bases; bases with no gene match: 10. This CDR3 comprises 15 residues. The sample belongs to a study of cytomegalovirus exposure and HLA in healthy donors. Notes on the study in general: Some highly shared sequence variants likely arose as a pipeline artifact. Reportedly, a later analysis found an Asian-associated ancestry cluster had fewer N-insertions than the roughly 700-donor mean.

This clonotype was sampled from a woman younger than 30 in good health and CMV-seronegative. This chain uses TRBV19 with TRBJ1-1; 7 bases are shared with TRBD1. The sample taken for sequencing was PBMCs. CDR3 sequence (DNA): TGTGCCAGTAGCCACAGACAGGGAAAGGACACTGAAGCTTTCTTT. This gives the protein CASSHRQGKDTEAFF. The variable domain in full, completed from reference TRBV19 and TRBJ1-1, reads DGGITQSPKYLFRKEGQNVTLSCEQNLNHDAMYWYRQDPGQGLRLIYYSQIVNDFQKGDIAEGYSVSREKKESFPLTVTSAQKNPTAFYLCASSHRQGKDTEAFFGQGTRLTVV.